The 21 T cell receptor beta chains below all came from one sample that was sequenced in a study of PD-L1 blockade in urothelial cancer. The time point denotes: pretreatment peripheral blood. Sequenced by immunoSEQ multiplex PCR; TCRdb stores in-frame clones only, minus some. The sample yields just over 50,000 clones, roughly 75% seen once. The source was PBMCs, collected around atezolizumab (anti-PD-L1) treatment. The origin of the receptors is a man aged 65-85 years with urothelial cancer.

The J gene is TRBJ2-7, the V gene TRBV6-5; 11 nucleotides line up with TRBD2. The ends lost 0 bases at V and 9 bases at J; junction bases unmatched: 4. Germline CDR1 and CDR2: MNHEY and SVGAGI. CDR3 length equals 14 residues. Written as DNA, the CDR3 is TGTGCCAGCAGTTACTCTAGCGGGGGGGCTCGGCAGTACTTC. Translating gives CASSYSSGGARQYF.

This clone occurred once. The chain recombines TRBV5-6 with TRBJ2-1, with TRBD2 identical over 13 bases. The CDR3 is 13 amino acids. The V segment lost 0 bases and the J segment 13 bases; nucleotides outside the gene matches: 1. Germline CDR1 is SGHDT and CDR2 is YYEEEE. CDR3 sequence: CASSLGTSGSQFF. In nucleotides, the CDR3 is TGTGCCAGCAGCTTGGGGACTAGCGGGAGTCAGTTCTTC.

The chain links TRBV19 to TRBJ2-3, with D possibly matching TRBD1 (6 bases). The CDR3 covers 13 residues. Germline V gene data show CDR1 as LNHDA and CDR2 as SQIVND (reference sequence). Trimming stripped 6 bases from V and 3 bases from J, with 10 bases between. The CDR3 loop is CASSETGTDTQYF. The DNA of the CDR3 is TGTGCCAGTAGCGAAACAGGGACAGATACGCAGTATTTT.

The chain employs TRBV18 and TRBJ1-1; 10 bases match TRBD1. Looked up from germline, CDR1 is KGHSH and CDR2 is LQKENI. The CDR3 spans 16 residues. V shed 8 bases, J shed 3 bases, and the junction held 12 bases outside the gene matches. CDR3 coding DNA: TGTGCCAGCCAAAGGGACAGGGGAAGGGAGGACACTGAAGCTTTCTTT. Translated: CASQRDRGREDTEAFF.

As for this clone: The sample has other DNA sequences that encode this CDR3 too. This rearrangement joins TRBV11-3 to TRBJ1-1; D gene ambiguous. CDR1 and CDR2 from the germline V gene are SGHNT and YENEEA. V lost 0 bases and J 0 bases, leaving 8 bases between the germline ends. This CDR3 has 15 residues. The CDR3 region has the DNA TGTGCCAGCAGCTTAGATGAGGCTTTGAACACTGAAGCTTTCTTT. Amino acid sequence: CASSLDEALNTEAFF.

With respect to this clone: The junction differs from germline at one of its ends, possibly a read error. This chain joins TRBV5-1 and TRBJ1-2, with TRBD1 identical over 7 bases. Per the germline V gene, CDR1 is SGHRS and CDR2 is YFSETQ. The CDR3 runs to 13 residues. The CDR3 coding sequence is TGCGCCAGCAGCTTGGCCGGGGACAGTCAAGGTGCCTTC. Protein sequence: CASSLAGDSQGAF.

This clone has just a few counts. This chain connects TRBV27 to TRBJ2-3, with a tentative D call TRBD1 (6 bases). The CDR3 spans 14 residues. Germline V gene sequence: CDR1 MNHEY, CDR2 SMNVEV (reference sequence). The V end was cut by 6 bases, the J end by 5 bases, with 15 bases between. CDR3 region: CASRRPNREDTQYF. Written as DNA, the CDR3 is TGTGCCAGCAGGAGACCTAACAGGGAAGATACGCAGTATTTT.

The rearrangement uses TRBV29-1 and TRBJ1-5, with 8 bases fitting TRBD1. Trimming cost V 4 bases and J 3 bases; bases outside gene matches: 2. Germline lookup yields CDR1 SQVTM and CDR2 ANQGSEA. This CDR3 contains 13 residues. CDR3 DNA: TGCAGCGTTGGACAGGGGAACAATCAGCCCCAGCATTTT. It translates to CSVGQGNNQPQHF.

The V gene is TRBV9, the J gene TRBJ2-2, with 8 bases lining up with TRBD2. V shed 4 bases, J shed 6 bases, and the junction held 8 bases outside the gene matches. Per the germline V gene, CDR1 is SGDLS and CDR2 is YYNGEE. This CDR3 has 15 residues. The chain's CDR3 is CASSSRTSPAGELFF. The CDR3 DNA is TGTGCCAGCAGCTCTCGGACTAGCCCGGCCGGGGAGCTGTTTTTT.

The chain combines TRBV10-3 with TRBJ1-2, with 7 bases lining up with TRBD1. The CDR3 length is 14 residues. CDR1 ENHRY and CDR2 SYGVKD come from the germline V gene. V lost 2 bases, J lost 5 bases, and 5 bases stayed unmatched. The DNA for the CDR3 is TGTGCCATCAGTGAGGTACAGGGGTCGTATGGCTACACCTTC. Residues: CAISEVQGSYGYTF.

Turning to this clone: In the same sample, other DNA sequences code for this CDR3. V usage is TRBV4-3 and J usage is TRBJ1-5; D is unclear. CDR1 is LGHNA and CDR2 is YSLEER in the germline V gene. Deletions cut 0 bases from V and 6 bases from J, with 9 bases between. This CDR3 region has 14 residues. The CDR3: CASSQEVSGQPQHF. As DNA, the CDR3 is TGCGCCAGCAGCCAAGAGGTGAGCGGTCAGCCCCAGCATTTT.

CDR3 coding DNA: TGTGCCAGTAGTATAGGGGGGGTCCTTCCAAGATACAATGAGCAGTTCTTC. It specifies CASSIGGVLPRYNEQFF. This chain joins TRBV19 and TRBJ2-1; possible D gene TRBD2, 6 bases. Germline values: CDR1 LNHDA, CDR2 SQIVND (reference sequence). The CDR3 totals 17 residues. V lost 1 base, J lost 4 bases, and 17 bases lay in between.

The chain joins TRBV7-2 to TRBJ2-7, with TRBD2 as a possible D gene (5 bases). V was pared by 5 bases and J by 0 bases, with 14 bases between. From germline, CDR1 is SGHTA and CDR2 FQGNSA. The CDR3 is 15 amino acids. The CDR3 loop reads CASSQRSGASYEQYF. The CDR3 bases are TGTGCCAGCAGCCAGCGGTCGGGCGCCTCCTACGAGCAGTACTTC. Using reference TRBV7-2 and TRBJ2-7 for the parts outside the CDR3, the full variable domain is GAGVSQSPSNKVTEKGKDVELRCDPISGHTALYWYRQSLGQGLEFLIYFQGNSAPDKSGLPSDRFSAERTGGSVSTLTIQRTQQEDSAVYLCASSQRSGASYEQYFGPGTRLTVT.

The rearrangement joins TRBV30 to TRBJ2-5, with D perhaps matching TRBD2 (6 bases). V lost 1 base and J lost 5, with 20 bases in between. The CDR3 has 16 residues. In germline, CDR1 is GTSNPN, CDR2 SVGIG (reference sequence). Here the CDR3 reads CAWSGDLGGGGETQYF. The CDR3 DNA reads TGTGCCTGGAGTGGAGATTTGGGGGGAGGAGGGGAGACCCAGTACTTC. Looking up the rest from reference TRBV30 and TRBJ2-5 gives the full variable domain: SQTIHQWPATLVQPVGSPLSLECTVEGTSNPNLYWYRQAAGRGLQLLFYSVGIGQISSEVPQNLSASRPQDRQFILSSKKLLLSDSGFYLCAWSGDLGGGGETQYFGPGTRLLVL.

The CDR3 protein is CASWGDLNTEAFF. The DNA for the CDR3 is TGTGCCAGCTGGGGGGACTTGAACACTGAAGCTTTCTTT. The V gene is TRBV6-6, the J gene TRBJ1-1; D is possibly TRBD1 (5 bases). Trimming left V 8 bases short and J 0 bases short, with 10 bases between. This CDR3 is 13 amino acids long. The germline gives CDR1 MNHNY, CDR2 SVGAGI (reference sequence).

This chain uses TRBV4-3 with TRBJ2-1; TRBD2 matches at 9 bases. J gave up 6 bases and V 0 bases, and 18 bases lay outside the gene matches. This CDR3 region has 20 residues. Germline CDR1 LGHNA, CDR2 YSLEER. The CDR3 region is CASSQDRRAGGPPRLNEQFF. CDR3 sequence (DNA): TGCGCCAGCAGCCAAGATAGAAGAGCGGGAGGCCCTCCTCGCCTCAATGAGCAGTTCTTC.

The chain couples TRBV18 to TRBJ2-7; perhaps TRBD2 as D (5 bases). The CDR3 has 15 residues. CDR1 and CDR2 from the germline V gene are KGHSH and LQKENI. Trimming removed 3 bases from V and 5 bases from J, with 17 bases in between. The CDR3 reads CASSPPGIRADEQYF. For the CDR3, the DNA is TGTGCCAGCTCACCCCCCGGGATAAGGGCGGACGAGCAGTACTTC. The variable domain in full, with the rest retrieved from reference TRBV18 and TRBJ2-7, is NAGVMQNPRHLVRRRGQEARLRCSPMKGHSHVYWYRQLPEEGLKFMVYLQKENIIDESGMPKERFSAEFPKEGPSILRIQQVVRGDSAAYFCASSPPGIRADEQYFGPGTRLTVT.

V usage is TRBV28 and J usage is TRBJ2-3; 10 nucleotides line up with TRBD1. There are 17 residues in the CDR3. J was trimmed by 3 bases and V by 5 bases; bases with no gene match: 11. Looked up from germline, CDR1 is MDHEN and CDR2 is SYDVKM. The CDR3 is CASSLPGTGVRTDTQYF. The CDR3 region has the DNA TGTGCCAGCAGTCTCCCAGGGACAGGGGTTCGTACAGATACGCAGTATTTT. Looking up the rest from reference TRBV28 and TRBJ2-3 gives the full variable domain: DVKVTQSSRYLVKRTGEKVFLECVQDMDHENMFWYRQDPGLGLRLIYFSYDVKMKEKGDIPEGYSVSREKKERFSLILESASTNQTSMYLCASSLPGTGVRTDTQYFGPGTRLTVL.

This clone has just a few counts. The gene calls are TRBV15 and TRBJ2-7, with D possibly TRBD2 on 7 matching bases. With 5 bases removed from V and 2 bases from J, the gap between germline ends came to 25 bases. The germline CDR1 and CDR2 sequences are LNHNV and YYDKDF (reference sequence). This CDR3 has 18 amino acids. The DNA for the CDR3 is TGTGCCACCAGCCTCGGTCGCGGGGGCTGGTACCTCCCCTACGAGCAGTACTTC. Protein sequence: CATSLGRGGWYLPYEQYF.

This clone was observed once. The chain couples TRBV5-1 to TRBJ2-1; the D is unclear. The CDR3 runs 14 residues. Germline V CDR1 and CDR2: SGHRS, YFSETQ. Trimming pared 1 base from V and 5 bases from J, leaving 10 bases between. This CDR3 is CASSLTSPDNEQFF. As DNA, the CDR3 is TGCGCCAGCAGCTTGACCAGTCCCGACAATGAGCAGTTCTTC. Full variable domain (remainder filled in from reference TRBV5-1 and TRBJ2-1): KAGVTQTPRYLIKTRGQQVTLSCSPISGHRSVSWYQQTPGQGLQFLFEYFSETQRNKGNFPGRFSGRQFSNSRSEMNVSTLELGDSALYLCASSLTSPDNEQFFGPGTRLTVL.

The chain employs TRBV6-5 and TRBJ2-7, with 8 bases fitting TRBD2. V shed 6 bases and J 7 bases; nucleotides not matched to a gene: 14. CDR1 is MNHEY, CDR2 SVGAGI, per germline. The CDR3 contains 15 residues. In DNA form, the CDR3 reads TGTGCCAGCAGCAAGCGGGGGTCCCTGTATAAAGAGCAGTACTTC. As protein: CASSKRGSLYKEQYF.